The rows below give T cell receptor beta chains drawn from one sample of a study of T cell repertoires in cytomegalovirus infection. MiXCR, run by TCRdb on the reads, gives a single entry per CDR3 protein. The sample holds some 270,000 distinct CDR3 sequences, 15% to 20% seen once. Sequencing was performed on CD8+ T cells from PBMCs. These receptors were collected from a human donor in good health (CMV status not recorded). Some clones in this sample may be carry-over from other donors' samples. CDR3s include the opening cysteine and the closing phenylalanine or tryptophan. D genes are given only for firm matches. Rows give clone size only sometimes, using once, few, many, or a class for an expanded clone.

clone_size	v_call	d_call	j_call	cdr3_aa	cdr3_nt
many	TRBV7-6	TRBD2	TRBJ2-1	CASSLARLAGQLGEQFF	TGTGCCAGCAGCTTAGCGCGGCTAGCGGGGCAGCTGGGGGAGCAGTTCTTC
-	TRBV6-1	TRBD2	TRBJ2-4	CASSEIAPSGAVKNIQYF	TGTGCCAGCAGTGAAATCGCGCCTAGCGGGGCGGTCAAAAACATTCAGTACTTC
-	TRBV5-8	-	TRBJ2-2	CASSRDTWELFF	TGTGCCAGCAGCCGGGACACCTGGGAGCTGTTTTTT
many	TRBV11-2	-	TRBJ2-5	CASSLVRTQETQYF	TGTGCCAGCAGCTTAGTCCGCACTCAAGAGACCCAGTACTTC
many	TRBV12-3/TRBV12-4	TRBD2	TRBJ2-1	CASKYGGGGNEQFF	TGTGCCAGCAAGTACGGGGGGGGTGGCAATGAGCAGTTCTTC
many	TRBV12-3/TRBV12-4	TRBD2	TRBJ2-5	CASSTTSGARVSQYF	TGTGCCAGCAGCACGACTAGCGGGGCCCGGGTGTCCCAGTACTTC
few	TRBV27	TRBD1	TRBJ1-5	CASSPGTGLIQPQHF	TGTGCCAGCAGCCCCGGGACAGGGTTGATTCAGCCCCAGCATTTT
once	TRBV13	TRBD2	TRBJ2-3	CASSFPRGGTTDTQYF	TGTGCCAGCAGCTTCCCCCGGGGGGGGACCACAGATACGCAGTATTTT
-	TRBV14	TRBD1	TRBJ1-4	CASSRRQGTNEKLFF	TGTGCCAGCAGCCGAAGACAGGGAACTAATGAAAAACTGTTTTTT
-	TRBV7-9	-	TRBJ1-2	CASRRQEDNYGYTF	TGTGCCAGCCGACGACAGGAGGATAACTATGGCTACACCTTC
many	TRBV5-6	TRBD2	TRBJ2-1	CASSLGAGGSYNEQFF	TGTGCCAGCAGCTTGGGGGCGGGGGGCTCCTACAATGAGCAGTTCTTC
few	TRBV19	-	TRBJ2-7	CASSIFTNGPYEQYF	TGTGCCAGTAGTATTTTCACGAACGGCCCCTACGAGCAGTACTTC
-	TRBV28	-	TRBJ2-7	CASSLYGDGSYEQYF	TGTGCCAGCAGTTTATACGGGGACGGCTCCTACGAGCAGTACTTC
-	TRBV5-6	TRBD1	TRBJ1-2	CTSSRGQGNYGYTF	TGTACCAGCAGCAGGGGACAGGGCAACTATGGCTACACCTTC
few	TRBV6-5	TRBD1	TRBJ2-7	CASSAGTVLTEQYF	TGTGCCAGCAGTGCCGGGACAGTCCTTACTGAGCAGTACTTC
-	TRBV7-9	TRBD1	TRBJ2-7	CASSIDYIGQGTYEQYF	TGTGCCAGCAGCATCGACTATATAGGACAGGGGACCTACGAGCAGTACTTC
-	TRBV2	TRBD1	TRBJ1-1	CASSLSEAGGETEAFF	TGTGCCAGCAGTCTCTCTGAGGCAGGGGGAGAAACTGAAGCTTTCTTT
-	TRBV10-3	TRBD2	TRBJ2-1	CANRLAGWPYNEQFF	TGTGCCAACAGACTAGCGGGGTGGCCGTACAATGAGCAGTTCTTC
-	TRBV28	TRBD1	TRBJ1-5	CASSDPGTVDQPQHF	TGTGCCAGCAGTGACCCCGGGACAGTCGATCAGCCCCAGCATTTT
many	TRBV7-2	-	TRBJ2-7	CASSWAPGATYEQYF	TGTGCCAGCAGCTGGGCCCCGGGGGCGACGTACGAGCAGTACTTC
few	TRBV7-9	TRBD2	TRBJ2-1	CASSQLAVYNEQFF	TGTGCCAGCAGCCAACTAGCGGTATACAATGAGCAGTTCTTC
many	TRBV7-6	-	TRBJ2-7	CASSQGGSYEQYF	TGTGCCAGCAGTCAAGGGGGCTCCTACGAGCAGTACTTC
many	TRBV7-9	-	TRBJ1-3	CASSLRVSGNTIYF	TGTGCCAGCAGCTTGCGGGTGTCTGGAAACACCATATATTTT
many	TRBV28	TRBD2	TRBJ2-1	CASSLGVLAGGSTYNEQFF	TGTGCCAGCAGTTTAGGGGTCCTAGCGGGGGGCTCCACCTACAATGAGCAGTTCTTC
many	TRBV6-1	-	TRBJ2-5	CASNNRGPAETQYF	TGTGCCAGCAATAACCGGGGGCCAGCAGAAACCCAGTACTTC
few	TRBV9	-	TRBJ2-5	CASSPTQGFQETQYF	TGTGCCAGCAGCCCAACCCAGGGCTTCCAAGAGACCCAGTACTTC
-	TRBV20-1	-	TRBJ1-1	CSARETGRGGLNTEAFF	TGCAGTGCTAGAGAGACAGGCAGAGGTGGATTGAACACTGAAGCTTTCTTT
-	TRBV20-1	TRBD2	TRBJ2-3	CSARARTSGVTDTQYF	TGCAGTGCTAGAGCCAGGACTAGCGGGGTAACAGATACGCAGTATTTT
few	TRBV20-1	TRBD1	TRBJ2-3	CSARGQGVNTDTQYF	TGCAGTGCTCGAGGACAGGGGGTAAACACAGATACGCAGTATTTT
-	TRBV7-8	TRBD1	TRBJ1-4	CASSPTGFEKLFF	TGTGCCAGCAGCCCGACAGGGTTTGAAAAACTGTTTTTT
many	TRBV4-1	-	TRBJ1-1	CASSQDWGLNTEAFF	TGCGCCAGCAGCCAAGATTGGGGACTGAACACTGAAGCTTTCTTT
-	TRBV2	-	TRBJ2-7	CASRPERGPPGEQYF	TGTGCCAGCAGGCCTGAAAGGGGCCCTCCGGGAGAGCAGTACTTC
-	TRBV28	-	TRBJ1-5	CASSLTGRNQPQHF	TGTGCCAGCAGTTTGACAGGCCGCAATCAGCCCCAGCATTTT
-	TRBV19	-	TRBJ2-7	CASSIDLGHSYEQYF	TGTGCCAGTAGTATAGATCTTGGCCACTCCTACGAGCAGTACTTC
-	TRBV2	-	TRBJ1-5	CASSERPFGNQPQHF	TGTGCCAGCAGTGAAAGGCCATTTGGCAATCAGCCCCAGCATTTT
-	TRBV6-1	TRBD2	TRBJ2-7	CASSESGGVISYEQYF	TGTGCCAGCAGTGAATCTGGGGGGGTCATCTCCTACGAGCAGTACTTC
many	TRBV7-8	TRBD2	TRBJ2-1	CASSTWTSGYNEQFF	TGTGCCAGCAGCACTTGGACTAGCGGATACAATGAGCAGTTCTTC
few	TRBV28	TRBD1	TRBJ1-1	CASSSPGGTEAFF	TGTGCCAGCAGTAGCCCAGGGGGGACTGAAGCTTTCTTT
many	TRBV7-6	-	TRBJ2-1	CASSSGENSYNEQFF	TGTGCCAGCAGCTCCGGCGAAAACTCCTACAATGAGCAGTTCTTC
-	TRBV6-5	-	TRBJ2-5	CASSYSMWGPETQYF	TGTGCCAGCAGTTACTCGATGTGGGGACCAGAGACCCAGTACTTC
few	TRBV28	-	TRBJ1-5	CATFSGTDSNQPQHF	TGTGCCACATTTTCCGGGACGGATAGCAATCAGCCCCAGCATTTT
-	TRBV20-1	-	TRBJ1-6	CSALRTEFQEAWQPLHF	TGCAGTGCCCTTCGGACGGAGTTTCAGGAGGCATGGCAGCCCCTCCACTTT
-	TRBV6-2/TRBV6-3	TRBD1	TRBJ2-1	CASSKLQGFNEQFF	TGTGCCAGCAGTAAATTACAGGGGTTTAATGAGCAGTTCTTC
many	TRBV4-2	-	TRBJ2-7	CASSQDAGDPYEQYF	TGTGCCAGCAGCCAAGACGCAGGGGACCCCTACGAGCAGTACTTC
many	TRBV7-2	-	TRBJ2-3	CASSLITTDTQYF	TGTGCCAGCAGCTTAATTACTACAGATACGCAGTATTTT
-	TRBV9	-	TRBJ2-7	CASSGGQLPYEQYF	TGTGCCAGCAGCGGAGGACAGCTACCCTACGAGCAGTACTTC
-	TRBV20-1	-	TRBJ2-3	CSARNKRGFTDTQYF	TGCAGTGCTAGGAACAAGAGGGGGTTCACAGATACGCAGTATTTT
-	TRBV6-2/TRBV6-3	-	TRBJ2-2	CASSYVVTNTGELFF	TGTGCCAGCAGTTACGTGGTCACGAACACCGGGGAGCTGTTTTTT
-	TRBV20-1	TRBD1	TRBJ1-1	CSAMYRGIMNTEAFF	TGCAGTGCTATGTACAGGGGCATCATGAACACTGAAGCTTTCTTT
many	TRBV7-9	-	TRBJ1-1	CASSLVSAWGEAFF	TGTGCCAGCAGCCTAGTATCCGCGTGGGGTGAAGCTTTCTTT
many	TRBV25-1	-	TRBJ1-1	CASSEYYGGGGKMNTEAFF	TGTGCCAGCAGTGAATACTACGGCGGGGGCGGAAAAATGAACACTGAAGCTTTCTTT
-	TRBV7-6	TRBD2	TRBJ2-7	CASSFGASGGAYEQYF	TGTGCCAGCAGCTTTGGGGCGAGCGGGGGGGCCTACGAGCAGTACTTC